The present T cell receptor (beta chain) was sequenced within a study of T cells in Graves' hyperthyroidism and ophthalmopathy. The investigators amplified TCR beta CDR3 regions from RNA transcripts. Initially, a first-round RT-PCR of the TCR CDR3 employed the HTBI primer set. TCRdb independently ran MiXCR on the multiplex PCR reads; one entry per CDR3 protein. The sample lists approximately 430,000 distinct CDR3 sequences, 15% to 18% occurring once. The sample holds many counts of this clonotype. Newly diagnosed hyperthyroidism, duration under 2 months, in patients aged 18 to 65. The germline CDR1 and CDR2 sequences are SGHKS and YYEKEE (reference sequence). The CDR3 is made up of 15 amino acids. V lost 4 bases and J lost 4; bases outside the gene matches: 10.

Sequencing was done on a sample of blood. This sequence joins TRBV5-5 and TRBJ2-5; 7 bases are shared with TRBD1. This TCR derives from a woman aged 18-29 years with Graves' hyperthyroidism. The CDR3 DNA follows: TGTGCCAGCAGCACCGGACAGGCCAAGGGAGAGACCCAGTACTTC. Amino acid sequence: CASSTGQAKGETQYF.